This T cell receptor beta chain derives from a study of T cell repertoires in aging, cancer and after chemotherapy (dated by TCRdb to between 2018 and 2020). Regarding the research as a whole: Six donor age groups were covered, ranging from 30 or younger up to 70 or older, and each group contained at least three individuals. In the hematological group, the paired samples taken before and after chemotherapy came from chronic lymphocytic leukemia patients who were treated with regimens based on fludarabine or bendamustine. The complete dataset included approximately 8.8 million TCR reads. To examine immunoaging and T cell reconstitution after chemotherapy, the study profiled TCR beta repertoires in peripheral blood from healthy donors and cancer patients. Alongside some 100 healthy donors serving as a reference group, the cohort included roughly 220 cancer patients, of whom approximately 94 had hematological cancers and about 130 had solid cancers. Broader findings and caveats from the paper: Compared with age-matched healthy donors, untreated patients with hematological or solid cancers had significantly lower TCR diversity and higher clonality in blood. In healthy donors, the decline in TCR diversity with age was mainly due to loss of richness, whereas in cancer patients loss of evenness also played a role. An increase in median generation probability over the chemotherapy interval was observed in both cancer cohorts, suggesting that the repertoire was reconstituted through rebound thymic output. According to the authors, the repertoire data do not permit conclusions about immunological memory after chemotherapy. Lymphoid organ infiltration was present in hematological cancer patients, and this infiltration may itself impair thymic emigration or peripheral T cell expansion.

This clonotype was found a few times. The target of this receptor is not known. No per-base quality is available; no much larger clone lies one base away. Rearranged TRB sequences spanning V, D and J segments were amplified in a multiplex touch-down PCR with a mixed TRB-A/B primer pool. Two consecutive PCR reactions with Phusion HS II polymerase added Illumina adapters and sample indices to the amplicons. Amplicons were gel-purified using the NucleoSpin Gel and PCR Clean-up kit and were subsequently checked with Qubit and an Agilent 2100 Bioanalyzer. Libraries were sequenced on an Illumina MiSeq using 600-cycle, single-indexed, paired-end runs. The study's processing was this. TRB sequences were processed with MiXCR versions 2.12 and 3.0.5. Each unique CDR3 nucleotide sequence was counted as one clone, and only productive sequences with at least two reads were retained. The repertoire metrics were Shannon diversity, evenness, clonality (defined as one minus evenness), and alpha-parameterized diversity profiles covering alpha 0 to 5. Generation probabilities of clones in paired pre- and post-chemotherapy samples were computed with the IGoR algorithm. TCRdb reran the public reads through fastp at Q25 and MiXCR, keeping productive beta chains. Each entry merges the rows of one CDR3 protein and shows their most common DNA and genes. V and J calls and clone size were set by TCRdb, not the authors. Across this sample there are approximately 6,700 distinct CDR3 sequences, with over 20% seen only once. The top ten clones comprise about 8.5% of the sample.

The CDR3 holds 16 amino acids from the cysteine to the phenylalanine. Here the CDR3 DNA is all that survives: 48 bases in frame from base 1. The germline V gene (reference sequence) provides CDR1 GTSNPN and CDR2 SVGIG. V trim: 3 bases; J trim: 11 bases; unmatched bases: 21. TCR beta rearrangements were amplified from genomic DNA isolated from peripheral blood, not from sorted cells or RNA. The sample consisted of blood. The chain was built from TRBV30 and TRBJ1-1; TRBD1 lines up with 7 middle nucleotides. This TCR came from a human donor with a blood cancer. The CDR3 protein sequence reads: CAWSDKGASKFGWAFF. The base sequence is TGTGCCTGGAGCGACAAGGGGGCAAGCAAATTCGGGTGGGCTTTCTTT.